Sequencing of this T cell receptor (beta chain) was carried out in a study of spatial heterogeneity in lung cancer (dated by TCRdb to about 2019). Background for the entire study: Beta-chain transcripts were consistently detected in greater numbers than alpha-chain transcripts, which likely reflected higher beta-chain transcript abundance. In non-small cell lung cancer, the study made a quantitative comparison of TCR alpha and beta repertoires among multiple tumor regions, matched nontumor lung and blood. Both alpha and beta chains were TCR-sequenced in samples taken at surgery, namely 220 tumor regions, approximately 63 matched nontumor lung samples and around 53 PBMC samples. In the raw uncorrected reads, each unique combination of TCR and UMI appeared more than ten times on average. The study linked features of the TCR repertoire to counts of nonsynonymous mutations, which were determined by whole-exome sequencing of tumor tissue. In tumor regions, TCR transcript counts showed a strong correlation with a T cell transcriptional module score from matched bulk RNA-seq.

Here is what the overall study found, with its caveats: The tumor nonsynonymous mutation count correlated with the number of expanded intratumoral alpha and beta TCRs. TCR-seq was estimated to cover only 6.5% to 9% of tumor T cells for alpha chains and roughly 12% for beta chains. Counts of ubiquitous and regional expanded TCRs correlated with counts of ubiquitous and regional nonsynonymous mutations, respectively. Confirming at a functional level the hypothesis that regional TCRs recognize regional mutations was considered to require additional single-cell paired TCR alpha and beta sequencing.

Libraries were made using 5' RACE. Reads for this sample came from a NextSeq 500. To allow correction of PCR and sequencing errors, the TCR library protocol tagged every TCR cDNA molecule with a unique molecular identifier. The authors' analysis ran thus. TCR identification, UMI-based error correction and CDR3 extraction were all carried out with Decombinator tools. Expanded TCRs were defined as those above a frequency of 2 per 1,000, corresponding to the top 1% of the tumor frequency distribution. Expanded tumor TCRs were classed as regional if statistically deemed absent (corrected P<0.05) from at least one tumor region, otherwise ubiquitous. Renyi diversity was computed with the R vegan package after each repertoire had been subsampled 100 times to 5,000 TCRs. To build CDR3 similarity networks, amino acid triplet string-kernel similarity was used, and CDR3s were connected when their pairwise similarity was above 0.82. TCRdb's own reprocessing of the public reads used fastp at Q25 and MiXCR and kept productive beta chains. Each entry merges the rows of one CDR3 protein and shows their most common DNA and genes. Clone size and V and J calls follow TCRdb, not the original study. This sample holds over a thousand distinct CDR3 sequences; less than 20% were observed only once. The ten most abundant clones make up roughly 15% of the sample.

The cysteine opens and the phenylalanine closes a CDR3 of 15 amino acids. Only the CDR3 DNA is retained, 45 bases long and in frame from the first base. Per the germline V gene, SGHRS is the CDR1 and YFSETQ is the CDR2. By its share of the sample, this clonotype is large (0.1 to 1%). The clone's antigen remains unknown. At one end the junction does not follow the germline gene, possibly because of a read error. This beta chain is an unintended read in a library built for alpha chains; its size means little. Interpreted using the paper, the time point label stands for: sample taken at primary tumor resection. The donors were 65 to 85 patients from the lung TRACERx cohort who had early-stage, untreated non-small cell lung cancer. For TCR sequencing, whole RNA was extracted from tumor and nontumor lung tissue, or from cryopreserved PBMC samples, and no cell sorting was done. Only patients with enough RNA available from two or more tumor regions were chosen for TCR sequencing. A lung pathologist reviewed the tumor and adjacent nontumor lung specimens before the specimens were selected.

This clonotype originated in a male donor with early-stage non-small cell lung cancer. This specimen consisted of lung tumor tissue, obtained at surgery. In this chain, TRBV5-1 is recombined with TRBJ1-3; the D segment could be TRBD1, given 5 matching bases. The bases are TGCGCCAGCAGTTTGGCAGGGAGCTCTGGAAACACCATATATTTT. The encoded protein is CASSLAGSSGNTIYF.